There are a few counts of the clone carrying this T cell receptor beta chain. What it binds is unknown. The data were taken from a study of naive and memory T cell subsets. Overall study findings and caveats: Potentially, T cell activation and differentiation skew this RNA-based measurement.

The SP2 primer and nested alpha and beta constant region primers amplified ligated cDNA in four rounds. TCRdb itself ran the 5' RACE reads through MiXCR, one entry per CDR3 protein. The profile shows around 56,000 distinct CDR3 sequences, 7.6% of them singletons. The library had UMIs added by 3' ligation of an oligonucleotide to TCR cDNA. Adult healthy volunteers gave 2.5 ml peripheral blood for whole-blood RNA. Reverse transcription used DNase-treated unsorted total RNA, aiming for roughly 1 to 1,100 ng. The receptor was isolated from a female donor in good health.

The CDR3 DNA reads TGTGCCAGCACCGACCTGACAGGGGGCGGCGAAAAACTGTTTTTT. It yields the protein CASTDLTGGGEKLFF. V usage is TRBV5-6 and J usage is TRBJ1-4; TRBD1 matches at 10 bases. CDR1 is SGHDT and CDR2 is YYEEEE in the germline V gene. This CDR3 contains 15 residues. V was pared by 6 bases and J by 8 bases, with 10 bases of the junction left unmatched.